This T cell receptor beta chain emerged from a study of T cell responses to AZD1222 COVID-19 vaccine. Study-wide results and caveats: The study sampled repertoires only after the peak T cell response. Among the donors, most were white British and more were female, and clonal diversity was possibly underestimated. At study baseline, merely five or six AZD1222 recipients were seropositive.

The CDR3 length is 13 residues. The V gene end was trimmed by 2 bases and the J gene end by 6 bases; junction bases not matched to a gene: 1. Per germline, CDR1 SGHDT and CDR2 YYEEEE. Of note for this clone: The antigen is undetermined.

The method was immunoSEQ multiplex PCR; TCRdb's version includes in-frame clones alone and lacks a portion of them. The table lists about 140,000 clones, more than 85% of them singletons. The source is an adult who had recovered from COVID-19. The chain carries TRBV5-6 and TRBJ2-2, with TRBD1 matching 7 bases. The sample was peripheral blood, taken after recovery from COVID-19. The CDR3 DNA reads TGTGCCAGCAGCTTAGGGGGCCCCGGGGAGCTGTTTTTT. Translated: CASSLGGPGELFF.